This TCR beta chain stems from a study of radiotherapy plus CTLA-4 blockade in lung cancer (dated by TCRdb to 2017 to 2018). Study-level background: Among enrolled patients, roughly 18% had an objective response and 30% to 40% reached disease control.

From its cysteine to its phenylalanine, the CDR3 spans 13 amino acids. Of the read, only the CDR3 DNA is kept; its 39 bases are in frame from base 1. CDR1 and CDR2 were assigned from the germline V gene as SGHRS and YFSETQ. Here V drops 4 bases and J drops 10 bases, and the junction holds 5 bases not matched to any gene. The study evaluated CTLA-4 blockade (ipilimumab) given together with focal radiation therapy in patients who had chemo-refractory metastatic non-small-cell lung cancer. Remarks on this clone: The antigen this receptor binds is unknown. The input lacks base qualities; no much larger clone sits a single base away.

What the work shows at the level of the full study, not this receptor alone: The strongest predictors of response were reported to be early dynamic shifts in blood T cell clones along with a rise in serum interferon-beta following radiation. TCR clones derived from tumors expanded in peripheral blood after treatment with radiotherapy and ipilimumab.

The library was built by means of the immunoSEQ multiplex PCR assay. TCRdb re-hosts the immuneACCESS table, in-frame sequences only. Its copies lack some clones; in the studies checked, an unresolved V gene accounts for under half of them, and the cause for the rest is not known. For this sample the table gives approximately 41,000 clones, of which about 75% were detected only once. The top ten constitute 9.5% to 10% of the sample. The chain employs TRBV5-1 and TRBJ2-4; 10 central bases correspond to TRBD1. Material: peripheral blood, obtained from a patient treated with radiotherapy plus ipilimumab. This TCR was sampled from a human donor with non-small cell lung cancer who had stable disease on radiotherapy plus ipilimumab. The CDR3 region has the sequence CASSTGQGGIQYF. In nucleotides, the sequence is TGCGCCAGCAGCACTGGACAGGGGGGGATTCAGTACTTC.